Listed below are T cell receptor beta chains from one sample, sequenced in a study of Tregs in tolerant kidney transplant recipients. Sequencing used immunoSEQ multiplex PCR; TCRdb keeps in-frame clones, though not all of them. The sample lists 90,000 to 150,000 clones, around 91% occurring once. The material sequenced was CD4+ T cells from blood. These TCRs come from a human donor in good health. CDR3s include the opening cysteine and the closing phenylalanine or tryptophan. The order of the fields is V gene, clone size, J gene, D gene, CDR3 protein. D genes are given only for firm matches. Expanded clones get a size class; other rows say once, few or many, or leave the size out.

TRBV19	-	TRBJ2-6	-	CASQGHSSGANVLTF
TRBV19	once	TRBJ2-2	TRBD1	CASSILPGQGAGELFF
TRBV9	-	TRBJ2-3	-	CASSIRLGTDTQYF
TRBV5-1	-	TRBJ1-2	-	CASSLGSSGTANYGYTF
TRBV5-6	once	TRBJ1-2	-	CASSFSRAGITF
TRBV7-2	-	TRBJ2-1	-	CASSPRGRFYNEQFF
TRBV18	-	TRBJ2-7	-	CASSPSAGYYEQYF
TRBV18	-	TRBJ1-4	TRBD1	CASSPTGGDEKLFF
TRBV5-4	-	TRBJ2-3	TRBD2	CASSASLAGITGDTQYF
TRBV19	-	TRBJ1-2	-	CASSPALYGYTF
TRBV25-1	-	TRBJ1-2	-	CASSRDQGHGYTF
TRBV18	-	TRBJ2-2	TRBD1	CASSPGQGDTGELFF
TRBV23-1	-	TRBJ2-1	-	CARSSTGTPGDEQFF
TRBV4-2	once	TRBJ2-3	TRBD2	CASSQARPGTSGGARTDTQYF
TRBV5-4	-	TRBJ2-4	-	CASSLGVGQAKNIQYF
TRBV19	-	TRBJ2-1	TRBD1	CASSMTGQAGEQFF
TRBV7-6	-	TRBJ1-1	-	CASSLYRGRSTEAFF
TRBV2	once	TRBJ2-7	-	CATKSGPYEQYF
TRBV15	-	TRBJ2-1	TRBD2	CATSRAGGEQFF
TRBV11-2	-	TRBJ2-3	-	CASSPDGRYTDTQYF
TRBV2	-	TRBJ2-3	TRBD2	CASSKGLAGTDTQYF
TRBV29-1	-	TRBJ1-1	-	CSVEEIAGKAFF
TRBV11-2	-	TRBJ1-2	-	CASSSGVGRDTPNYGYTF
TRBV5-1	-	TRBJ1-1	-	CASTREGGWGTEAFF
TRBV5-4	-	TRBJ1-4	-	CASSPTPGGVPNEKLFF
TRBV7-3	once	TRBJ2-3	TRBD2	CASSPLAGGTDTQYF
TRBV4-2	-	TRBJ2-7	TRBD1	CASSQLDRSSYEQYF
TRBV4-1	-	TRBJ2-1	TRBD2	CASSLRGASGRDKNNEQFF
TRBV11-2	-	TRBJ2-3	-	CASSLGVGGTDTQYF
TRBV4-1	-	TRBJ2-5	TRBD1	CASSQGDRGSETQYF
TRBV7-2	-	TRBJ1-5	TRBD1	CASSPRTGGSQPQHF
TRBV19	-	TRBJ2-3	-	CASRGADTQYF
TRBV12-5	-	TRBJ2-5	-	CASGLRSTNGTQYF
TRBV15	once	TRBJ2-1	TRBD2	CATSRSSGLAGSNYNEQFF
TRBV6-1	-	TRBJ2-1	TRBD2	CASSSAGGQNEQFF
TRBV15	-	TRBJ1-1	-	CATSRDGRGNTEAFF
TRBV14	once	TRBJ2-3	-	CASSQGGRLTSTDTQYF
TRBV30	-	TRBJ2-3	TRBD2	CAWSSGSTDTQYF
TRBV9	-	TRBJ2-5	-	CASSVRGGRETQYF
TRBV18	-	TRBJ1-5	-	CASSPGGKSQPQHF
TRBV6-5	-	TRBJ1-1	TRBD1	CASSTVGTGDEAFF
TRBV6-1	-	TRBJ2-7	-	CASRRYREAFYEQYF
TRBV5-1	-	TRBJ2-5	TRBD1	CASSLAPGGAEETQYF
TRBV27	-	TRBJ2-3	TRBD2	CASRSAGVPGSDTQYF
TRBV10-3	-	TRBJ2-5	TRBD2	CAIKPSGGGETQYF
TRBV23-1	-	TRBJ1-4	-	CASSQWGPGLGVSNEKLFF
TRBV2	-	TRBJ2-7	TRBD1	CASSDWTGKYF
TRBV5-5	-	TRBJ1-4	-	CASSLEWGQDEKLFF
TRBV5-4	once	TRBJ2-5	TRBD2	CASSPGTSGREETQYF
TRBV5-1	-	TRBJ1-1	-	CASSLRQDNTEAFF
TRBV5-1	-	TRBJ2-3	TRBD2	CASSLGPRGGTDTQYF
TRBV5-1	-	TRBJ2-3	-	CASSLGVGGSEDTQYF
TRBV30	-	TRBJ1-5	-	CAWSRSRSNQPQHF
TRBV11-1	-	TRBJ1-1	-	CASSLRQNTEAFF
TRBV2	-	TRBJ2-7	-	CASSELGGNYEQYF
TRBV27	-	TRBJ1-2	-	CASSSNRTPRNGYTF
TRBV6-1	-	TRBJ2-7	-	CASTGQAYEQYF
TRBV19	-	TRBJ1-1	TRBD1	CASSTGGLTEAFF
TRBV27	once	TRBJ2-1	-	CASSLTPTSFPYNEQFF
TRBV7-6	-	TRBJ2-1	-	CASSGAGGRNEQFF